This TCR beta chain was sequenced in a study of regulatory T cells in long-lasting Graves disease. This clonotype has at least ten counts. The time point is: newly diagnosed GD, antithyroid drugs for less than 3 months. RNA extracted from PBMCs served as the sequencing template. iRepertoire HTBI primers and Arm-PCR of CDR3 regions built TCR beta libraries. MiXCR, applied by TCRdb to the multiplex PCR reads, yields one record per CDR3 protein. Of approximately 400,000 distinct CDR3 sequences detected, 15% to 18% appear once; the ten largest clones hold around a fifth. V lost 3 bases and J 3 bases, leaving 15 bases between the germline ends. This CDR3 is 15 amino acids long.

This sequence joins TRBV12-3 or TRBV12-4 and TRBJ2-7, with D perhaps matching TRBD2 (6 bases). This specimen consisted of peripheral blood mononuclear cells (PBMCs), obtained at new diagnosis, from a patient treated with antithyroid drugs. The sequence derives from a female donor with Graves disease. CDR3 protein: CASSLTRVLSYEQYF. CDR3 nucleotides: TGTGCCAGCAGTTTGACTAGGGTCCTCAGCTACGAGCAGTACTTC.